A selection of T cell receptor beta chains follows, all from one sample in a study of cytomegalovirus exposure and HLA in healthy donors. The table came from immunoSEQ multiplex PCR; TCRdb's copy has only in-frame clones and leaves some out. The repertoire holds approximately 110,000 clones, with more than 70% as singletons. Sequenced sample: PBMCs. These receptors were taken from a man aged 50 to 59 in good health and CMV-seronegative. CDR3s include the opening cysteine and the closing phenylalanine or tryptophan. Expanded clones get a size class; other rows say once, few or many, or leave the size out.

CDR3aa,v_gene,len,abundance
CASSVTGATYEQYF,TRBV5-1,14,.
CASSRTIRTPGLAGNEQFF,TRBV7-2,19,.
CASSLSVGARGANVLTF,TRBV7-9,17,.
CASEQIRSGNTIYF,TRBV6-1,14,.
CASTRQGRQDEQFF,TRBV6-5,14,.
CASSLDGGPSTDTQYF,TRBV5-1,16,.
CASSPTGGDTDTQYF,TRBV18,15,.
CASSVAGTDTQYF,TRBV9,13,.
CASSLGGTGETQYF,TRBV5-1,14,.
CASNSGGYTF,TRBV28,10,few
CASSRVVLAVAKNIQYF,TRBV7-9,17,.
CASSDQGQGANQPQHF,TRBV7-9,16,few
CAWSLGRSGNTIYF,TRBV30,14,.
CAWSTGAYEQYF,TRBV30,12,once
CASSLREGARTNEKLFF,TRBV7-9,17,.
CASSQDRQGTEAFF,TRBV4-3,14,.
CASSLGHPSTDTQYF,TRBV27,15,.
CASSPREGNEKLFF,TRBV18,14,.
CASRAGTGYGYTF,TRBV11-1,13,.
CASYSNNEQFF,TRBV6-5,11,few
CASSLAGGTDTQYF,TRBV28,14,.
CASSMGKSTGAFF,TRBV19,13,few
CASSSRTGSTDTQYF,TRBV13,15,.
CASSGGQGREQYF,TRBV6-5,13,once
CASSLTGGLSYEQYF,TRBV7-6,15,.
CASSSATNEKLFF,TRBV28,13,.
CASSPGLAHGLIPREQYF,TRBV7-2,18,.
CASSLTAPGNEQYF,TRBV7-9,14,.
CASSPLRTEAFF,TRBV28,12,.
CASSFRDSTTDTQYF,TRBV27,15,once
CASSQVPYGELFF,TRBV14,13,.
CASSYSASGGRDEQYF,TRBV6-6,16,.
CASSPGGHPGLAQYF,TRBV7-9,15,.
CASSYRSSAYQETQYF,TRBV28,16,few
CASSWTGETQYF,TRBV5-6,12,.
CASRQQGDSYEQYF,TRBV27,14,few
CASSRGTSGGFYNEQFF,TRBV4-3,17,once
CAWSVAVSGANVLTF,TRBV30,15,.
CASLREGGQGQPQHF,TRBV6-1,15,.
CASSQDSGISTDTQYF,TRBV14,16,.
CASSLVVAGGYYEQYF,TRBV7-2,16,.
CASSLASGGGRTDTQYF,TRBV5-6,17,.
CASSQPLRGREAFF,TRBV4-1,14,.
CASSPGTGGRPQHF,TRBV25-1,14,once
CASSLLQGGNSPLHF,TRBV28,15,.
CASSPLTGGEGYTF,TRBV7-2,14,.
CASSYRHALTGELFF,TRBV6-6,15,.
CASSALGASTDTQYF,TRBV9,15,.
CASSLLGRRETQYF,TRBV7-2,14,few
CASSSGLGGYNEQFF,TRBV5-4,15,few
CAISDTRGRYAGELFF,TRBV10-3,16,.
CASRPGQGTYEQYF,TRBV19,14,.
CSVEEAGDEQFF,TRBV29-1,12,.
CASSRGLAGPGDTQYF,TRBV19,16,few